The sequence of this T cell receptor beta chain was determined in a study of blood T cells in healthy people across ages. Whole-study results and caveats: Across the age range, TCR beta diversity per million T cells fell in a roughly linear way.

With a J-beta primer mix and a sample-barcoded 5' primer, a second PCR ran roughly 6 to 12 cycles. Every sample gave at least 2.5 million paired-end reads containing CDR3. TCRdb fed the 5' RACE reads into MiXCR, producing one record per CDR3 protein. This sample has just under 900,000 distinct CDR3 sequences; about 30% occur once, and the top ten carry roughly 17%. The germline gives CDR1 DFQATT, CDR2 SNEGSKA (reference sequence). The CDR3 is made up of 16 amino acids. With V trimmed by 3 bases and J by 3 bases, 9 bases remained unmatched. Roughly 10 milliliters was the volume of peripheral blood drawn from each donor. The table lists this clonotype with many counts. What it recognizes is unknown.

The TCR originated in a woman aged 80 or older in good health. The sequencing sample was made of blood. This rearrangement joins TRBV20-1 to TRBJ2-1, with TRBD1 matching over 9 bases. CDR3 sequence (DNA): TGCAGTGCTAGCGACCTACAGGGGGCTTACTACAATGAGCAGTTCTTC. Its translation: CSASDLQGAYYNEQFF.